This record looks at one T cell receptor beta chain sequence and its context. The target antigen is unknown. This record comes from a study of blood T cells in healthy people across ages. Study details: Template switching captured about one barcoded beta molecule per two T cells. Overall study findings and caveats: Across the age range, TCR beta diversity per million T cells fell in a roughly linear way.

For the second PCR, which ran for about 7 to 11 cycles, a sample-barcoded 5' primer and a J-beta primer mix were used. TCRdb re-called the 5' RACE reads through MiXCR, storing one row per CDR3 protein. The sample has about 1.6 million distinct CDR3 sequences, about 31% seen once; the top ten hold about 11%. Germline lookup yields CDR1 SGHRS and CDR2 YFSETQ. The CDR3 runs 16 residues. V lost 2 bases and J lost 10; bases outside the gene matches: 13. The sequencing input was blood. The sequence came from a woman in her twenties or thirties in good health. The gene calls are TRBV5-1 and TRBJ2-3; 10 bases are a match to TRBD2. The CDR3 loop is CASSFSSGRSYDAQYF. The CDR3 nucleotides read TGCGCCAGCAGCTTTAGTAGCGGGAGGTCGTACGATGCGCAGTATTTT.